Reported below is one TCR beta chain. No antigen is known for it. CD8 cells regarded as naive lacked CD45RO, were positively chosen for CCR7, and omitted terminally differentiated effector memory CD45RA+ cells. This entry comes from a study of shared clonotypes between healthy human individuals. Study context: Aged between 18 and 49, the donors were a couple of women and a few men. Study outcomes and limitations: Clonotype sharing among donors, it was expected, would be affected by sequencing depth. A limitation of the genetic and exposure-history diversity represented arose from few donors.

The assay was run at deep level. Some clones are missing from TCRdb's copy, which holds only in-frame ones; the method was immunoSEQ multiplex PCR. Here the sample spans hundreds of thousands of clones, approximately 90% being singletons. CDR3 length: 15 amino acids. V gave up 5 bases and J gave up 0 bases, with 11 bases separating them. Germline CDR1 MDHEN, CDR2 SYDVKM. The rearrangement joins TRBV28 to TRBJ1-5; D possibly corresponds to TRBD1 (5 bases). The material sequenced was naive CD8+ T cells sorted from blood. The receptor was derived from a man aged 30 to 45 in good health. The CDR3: CASSVTGYSNQPQHF. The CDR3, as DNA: TGTGCCAGCAGTGTAACAGGTTATAGCAATCAGCCCCAGCATTTT.